One sample yielded the 10 T cell receptor beta chains listed below, sequenced in a study of early T cells in non-severe SARS-CoV-2 infection. TCRdb passed the 5' RACE reads through MiXCR, listing each CDR3 protein once. The data contain about 58,000 distinct CDR3 sequences, about 7.7% of them singletons. The sequencing input was whole blood. The receptors here all came from an adult who was a healthcare worker with PCR-confirmed SARS-CoV-2 infection or an uninfected control (not recorded which).

This clonotype occurred many times. The chain recombines TRBV2 with TRBJ1-1; D might be TRBD1 (5 bases). The CDR3 is 14 amino acids. Between the trimmed V and J ends, which lost 1 base and 7 bases, there was a span of 13 bases. CDR1 SNHLY and CDR2 FYNNEI come from the germline V gene. As DNA, the CDR3 is TGTGCCAGCAGTGAAGGGGCCAGGGCGGGTGAAGCTTTCTTT. Protein: CASSEGARAGEAFF.

This clonotype came up many times. The genes are TRBV20-1 and TRBJ2-1, with 7 bases identical to TRBD2. Germline CDR1 DFQATT, CDR2 SNEGSKA (reference sequence). V lost 0 bases and J lost 7; bases outside the gene matches: 12. This CDR3 has 16 residues. CDR3 DNA: TGCAGTGCTAGAGAGTCCAGCGGGATGCCTGTTAATGAGCAGTTCTTC. Protein product: CSARESSGMPVNEQFF.

This clonotype was detected only a few times. The chain links TRBV12-3 or TRBV12-4 to TRBJ2-3; no clear D. CDR3 length: 15 amino acids. The V and J ends lost 6 bases and 4 bases respectively, with 17 bases between them. The CDR3 DNA follows: TGTGCCAGCAGCCGCGGTGGAGCGCATTCAGATACGCAGTATTTT. Protein: CASSRGGAHSDTQYF.

This clonotype was recorded at least ten times. The chain uses TRBV7-8 and TRBJ2-7; D may be TRBD2 (6 bases). The ends were cut back, 5 bases at V and 2 bases at J, with 16 bases in the middle. The CDR3 extends over 15 amino acids. Germline lookup yields CDR1 SGHVS and CDR2 FQNEAQ. CDR3 in DNA: TGTGCCAGCAGCCCGGGGACTTCGGGGACCTACGAGCAGTACTTC. Encoded protein: CASSPGTSGTYEQYF.

The rearrangement joins TRBV7-8 to TRBJ2-2; possibly TRBD2 for D (6 bases). From germline, CDR1 is SGHVS and CDR2 FQNEAQ. Trimming took 3 bases from V and 0 from J, leaving 11 bases between them. This CDR3 region has 16 residues. DNA of the CDR3: TGTGCCAGCAGCTTCAATTTAGCGGCGAACACCGGGGAGCTGTTTTTT. Translation gives CASSFNLAANTGELFF.

The rearrangement links TRBV7-8 to TRBJ2-1; 10 positions match TRBD2. V lost 0 bases to trimming and J lost 7 bases; unmatched junction nucleotides: 3. The germline gives CDR1 SGHVS, CDR2 FQNEAQ. The length of the CDR3 is 15 residues. CDR3: CASSLAASGSNEQFF. CDR3 coding DNA: TGTGCCAGCAGCTTAGCGGCTAGCGGGAGTAATGAGCAGTTCTTC.

On this clonotype itself: A read error may be the cause here, since a much bigger clone is one base away. The chain recombines TRBV7-3 with TRBJ2-2, with TRBD2 as a possible D gene (5 bases). The CDR3 runs 13 residues. The germline V gene encodes CDR1 SGHTA and CDR2 FQGTGA. The CDR3 bases are TGTGCCAGCAGCTTCGCGAACACCGGGGAGCTGTCTTTT. It specifies CASSFANTGELSF.

This clonotype was detected many times. This chain connects TRBV20-1 to TRBJ2-1; 8 bases are shared with TRBD1. Germline V gene sequence: CDR1 DFQATT, CDR2 SNEGSKA (reference sequence). V lost 5 bases, J lost 2 bases, and 11 bases stayed unmatched. The CDR3 runs to 16 residues. The CDR3 is CSAPTAGQGPYNEQFF. As DNA, the CDR3 is TGCAGTGCTCCCACAGCCGGACAGGGTCCCTACAATGAGCAGTTCTTC.

This clonotype was recorded at least ten times. This chain connects TRBV2 to TRBJ2-4; D remains ambiguous. Trimming pared 2 bases from V and 1 base from J, leaving 6 bases between. This CDR3 contains 14 residues. Germline V gene sequence: CDR1 SNHLY, CDR2 FYNNEI. The CDR3 sequence: CASSELDAKNIQYF. CDR3 sequence (DNA): TGTGCCAGCAGTGAACTCGATGCCAAAAACATTCAGTACTTC.

V gene TRBV6-1 combines with J gene TRBJ2-3; 12 bases fit TRBD1. The CDR3 runs 14 residues. Germline values: CDR1 MNHNS, CDR2 SASEGT. J lost 4 bases, V lost 8 bases, and 4 bases had no gene match. The chain's CDR3 is CASQGTGGADTQYF. The CDR3 DNA follows: TGTGCCAGCCAAGGGACAGGGGGCGCAGATACGCAGTATTTT.